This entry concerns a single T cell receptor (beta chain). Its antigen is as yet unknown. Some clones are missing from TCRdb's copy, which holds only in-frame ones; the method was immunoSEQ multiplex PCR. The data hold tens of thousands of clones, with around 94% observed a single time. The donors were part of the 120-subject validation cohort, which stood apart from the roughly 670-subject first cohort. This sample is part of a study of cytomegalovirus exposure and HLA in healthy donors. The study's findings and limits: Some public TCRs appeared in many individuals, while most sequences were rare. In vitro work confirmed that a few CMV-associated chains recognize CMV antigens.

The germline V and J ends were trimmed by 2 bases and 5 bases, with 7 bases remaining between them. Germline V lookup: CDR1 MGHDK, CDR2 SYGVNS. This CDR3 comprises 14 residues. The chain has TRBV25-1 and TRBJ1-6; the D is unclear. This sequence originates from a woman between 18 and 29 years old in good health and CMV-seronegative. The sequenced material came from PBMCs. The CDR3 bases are TGTGCCAGCAGTGAAGCCGGGGATAATTCACCCCTCCACTTT. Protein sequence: CASSEAGDNSPLHF.